This TCR beta chain derives from a study of cytomegalovirus exposure and HLA in healthy donors. Findings and caveats of the study: Despite most TCR sequences being rare, some public TCRs occurred in many donors.

A word on this clone: Its antigen is still unknown. Other DNA variants within this sample encode the same CDR3.

This CDR3 comprises 13 residues. Per germline, CDR1 MDHEN and CDR2 SYDVKM. V lost 2 bases to trimming and J lost 1 base, with 5 bases between them. Primers for the PCR totalled 60 Vbeta and 13 Jbeta. The data were produced by immunoSEQ multiplex PCR, yet TCRdb's version contains in-frame clones alone and is incomplete. The sample has 250,000 to 300,000 clones; roughly four fifths are singletons. The receptor comes from a woman aged 40 to 50 in good health and CMV-seropositive. The chain recombines TRBV28 with TRBJ1-1; D is uncertain. Sequenced: PBMCs. Here the CDR3 reads CASSLPGNTEAFF. For the CDR3, the DNA is TGTGCCAGCAGTTTACCAGGGAACACTGAAGCTTTCTTT.